These T cell receptor beta chains were read from a single sample in a study of blood T cell repertoires in COVID-19. Here immunoSEQ multiplex PCR was the method, and the copy in TCRdb shows in-frame clones only, minus some. The sample has 92,000 or so clones, 88% seen once. The sequencing sample was made of peripheral blood. The receptors here all came from a man aged 60 to 69 with acute or convalescent COVID-19. Both conserved end residues are trimmed from each CDR3. Clone sizes are given selectively: once, few, many, or a class where the clone is expanded.

v_call	j_call	clone_size	cdr3_aa
TRBV3-1/TRBV3-2	TRBJ2-6	.	ASSLNSGGANVLT
TRBV12-3/TRBV12-4	TRBJ1-2	.	ASSTPGGGYT
TRBV9	TRBJ2-1	few	ASSVASGSNEQF
TRBV5-6	TRBJ1-1	.	ASSPGPRGADTEAF
TRBV4-1	TRBJ1-2	few	ASSQEQVANYGYT
TRBV4-1	TRBJ2-3	.	ASSHSAVPTDTQY
TRBV6-1	TRBJ1-2	.	ASSGGGADYGYT
TRBV6-5	TRBJ2-2	.	ASSLQGGELF
TRBV7-3	TRBJ2-2	.	ASSSWRTGELF
TRBV11-2	TRBJ1-3	.	ASSLGRGGQPSGNTIY
TRBV6-5	TRBJ2-4	.	ATGQGARNIQY
TRBV12-3/TRBV12-4	TRBJ1-1	.	ASSLEGNTEAF
TRBV29-1	TRBJ1-2	once	SVERGSGYT
TRBV19	TRBJ1-5	.	ASSTAGARNQPQH
TRBV6-5	TRBJ2-5	.	ASSYGQDQETQY
TRBV5-1	TRBJ2-7	once	ASSFRDRLYYEQY
TRBV12-3/TRBV12-4	TRBJ2-7	few	ASRQTLEQY
TRBV6-5	TRBJ2-7	.	ASSYSQENYEQY
TRBV28	TRBJ1-2	.	ASSDRAYGYT
TRBV25-1	TRBJ1-1	once	ASSPRGSTEAF
TRBV11-2	TRBJ1-6	.	ASSLLGEKSPLH
TRBV9	TRBJ2-7	.	ASSLGLAGDIYEQY
TRBV9	TRBJ1-1	.	ASSVGGRGTEAF
TRBV7-3	TRBJ1-6	.	ASSLGPTGGSPLH
TRBV5-1	TRBJ1-2	.	ASSLAGGAGRHGYT
TRBV9	TRBJ2-7	.	ASSPRTGAAEQY
TRBV6-5	TRBJ1-1	.	ASSLSGISTEAF
TRBV7-2	TRBJ1-4	once	ASSFRQGSWEKLF
TRBV2	TRBJ1-6	few	ASRRDRYNSPLH
TRBV3-1/TRBV3-2	TRBJ1-1	.	ASSQADRDTEAF
TRBV5-4	TRBJ2-5	.	ASSFPGQGEETQY
TRBV18	TRBJ2-1	.	ASSPEVGGNEQF
TRBV30	TRBJ2-7	few	ASEGDRGPYEQY
TRBV19	TRBJ2-5	.	ASSPWDRGETQY
TRBV4-1	TRBJ2-5	.	ASSQEKINREGETQY
TRBV7-2	TRBJ2-7	few	ASQEQVYYEQY
TRBV6-6	TRBJ1-5	.	ATRGGEYQPQH
TRBV7-9	TRBJ1-4	.	ASSAGQHNEKLF
TRBV7-2	TRBJ2-3	.	ASTFYGTSTDTQY
TRBV6-5	TRBJ1-2	.	ASTDGDRGKGYT
TRBV5-1	TRBJ2-7	.	ASSFEMSGYYEQY
TRBV19	TRBJ1-2	.	ASSIGQVGYGYT
TRBV5-1	TRBJ2-1	few	ASSLKARGDEQF
TRBV19	TRBJ1-6	.	ASSTGNSPLH
TRBV7-2	TRBJ2-1	.	ASSLVGSGRGNEQF
TRBV29-1	TRBJ1-2	.	SVEGGQGNYRRGYT
TRBV19	TRBJ2-5	.	ASRARRQGTETQY
TRBV10-3	TRBJ2-7	.	AISGGQGAYEQY